Described below is a single T cell receptor beta chain sequence and its context. This clonotype registers as medium-sized (0.01 to 0.1%) within its sample. The antigen it binds to is not known. Per-base quality was not reported, and no clone a single base away is much larger than it. As a first step, the CD3+ T cells were left to rest overnight in RPMI 1640 lacking fetal bovine serum, at about 2.5 million cells/mL. MACS immunomagnetic beads were used according to the manufacturer's instructions to isolate CD3+ T cells from PBMCs. V loses 6 bases at its end and J loses 7 bases; junction bases beyond the gene matches: 19. From a lookup of the germline V gene (reference sequence), CDR1 and CDR2 are DFQATT and SNEGSKA. The CDR3 runs 16 residues from the cysteine to the phenylalanine. Of all the DNA, just the CDR3 is kept, 48 bases in frame from base 1. The data originate from a study of T cell repertoires and leukemia-associated antigens (dated by TCRdb to the late 2010s). Regarding the research as a whole: Each sample yielded about 5.1 to 7 million read pairs and roughly 3 to 5.0 million effective reads, roughly 16 million effective reads overall. The study aimed to identify which antigen a TCR Vbeta21 clone previously found in CML patients recognizes, using in vitro peptide stimulation of healthy T cells.

Total RNA was extracted from the cultured T cells with TRIzol reagent. 5' rapid amplification of cDNA ends (5'RACE) was the method used to amplify TCRbeta libraries from the RNA. Before sequencing, Qubit, an Agilent instrument, and quantitative PCR were used to check library concentration and integrity. A commercial service provider sequenced the qualified libraries on Illumina HiSeq or MiSeq. Regarding the original processing steps: TCR sequences in each sample were identified using MiXCR version 1.8.2. For a clone to be considered qualified, a CDR3 longer than four amino acids, an in-frame nucleotide length, and the absence of a stop codon were required. A read containing the complete CDR3 structure was defined as an effective read. RT-PCR with 24 Vbeta primers, GeneScan spectratyping, and Sanger sequencing were used to validate expanded clones. TCRdb itself trimmed the public reads at Q25 with fastp, ran MiXCR and retained productive beta chains. A single entry per CDR3 protein holds the most common genes and DNA from its merged rows. TCRdb, not the authors, supplied the V and J calls. This sample holds some 12,000 distinct CDR3 sequences; roughly 43% were observed only once. In total, the top ten clones hold approximately 26% of the sample.

Results and caveats for the whole study, not just this receptor: The antigen specificity and function of the expanded clones were not directly tested, and further investigation of both was required. The four groups showed no significant differences in numbers of Vbeta genes (roughly 60), Jbeta genes (roughly 13), VDJ rearrangements, or unique CDR3s.

This sequence uses TRBV20-1 and TRBJ2-7, with 9 bases matching TRBD2. The TCR comes from a female donor in good health. Input material: CD3+ T cells sorted from blood and cultured. Here the CDR3 is given as CSAPRPSGVTEGEQYF. Read as DNA, the sequence is TGCAGTGCCCCCCGGCCTAGCGGGGTTACCGAGGGGGAGCAGTACTTC.